This TCR beta chain was found in a study of blood T cells in healthy people across ages. Study-wide findings and caveats: Without sorted subsets, naive and antigen-experienced compartments could not be conclusively compared. Expanded clonotype shifts may have been confounded, as the donors had an unknown CMV status. Diversity was estimated from one million T cells, and these estimates were considered underestimates. More naive CD4+ cells and higher diversity marked long-lived donors relative to aged donors.

It was with a sample-barcoded 5' primer and a J-beta primer mix that a second PCR of roughly 7 to 12 cycles was run. MiXCR was run by TCRdb on the 5' RACE reads, yielding one entry per CDR3 protein. Here the sample spans around 1.1 million distinct CDR3 sequences, around two fifths being singletons. The V gene's germline CDR1 is SGDLS and CDR2 YYNGEE. CDR3 length: 14 residues. Concerning this clonotype itself: Its antigen remains unknown. Sequence at one end of the junction differs from germline and may be a read error.

This TCR was sampled from a man between 18 and 29 years old in good health. The specimen sequenced was blood. This chain connects TRBV9 to TRBJ2-3; D unclear. The CDR3 spells CAGSQSLFTDTQYF. In nucleotides, the CDR3 is TGTGCCGGCAGCCAAAGCTTGTTCACAGATACGCAGTATTTT.